The rows below give T cell receptor beta chains drawn from one sample of a study of T-cell reconstitution after alpha-beta-depleted transplantation in children. TCRdb recomputed calls from the PCR reads with MiXCR, one row per CDR3 protein. Of about 540,000 distinct CDR3 sequences listed, roughly 27% are singletons. The sample here was PBMCs, taken before TCRalphabeta/CD19-depleted stem cell transplant. These TCRs come from a boy younger than two with Wiskott-Aldrich syndrome, due to receive a stem cell transplant. Both conserved end residues are part of each CDR3. The order of the fields is D gene, clone size, V gene, J gene, CDR3 length, CDR3 DNA, CDR3 protein. The D gene is left open where the match is weak. A clone size is listed for some rows: how often the clone was seen (once, few, many), or a class if it is expanded.

D gene: .; clone size: few; V gene: TRBV18; J gene: TRBJ1-1; CDR3 length: 14; CDR3 DNA: TGTGCCAGCTCACGGGGGGGGCAGGACACTGAAGCTTTCTTT; CDR3 protein: CASSRGGQDTEAFF
D gene: TRBD1; clone size: .; V gene: TRBV20-1; J gene: TRBJ2-3; CDR3 length: 14; CDR3 DNA: TGCAGTGCTATCCGGGACAGGGGACCAGATACGCAGTATTTT; CDR3 protein: CSAIRDRGPDTQYF
D gene: TRBD1; clone size: .; V gene: TRBV29-1; J gene: TRBJ1-2; CDR3 length: 12; CDR3 DNA: TGCAGCGATACGACAGGGTTAGGAGGCTACACCTTC; CDR3 protein: CSDTTGLGGYTF
D gene: .; clone size: few; V gene: TRBV20-1; J gene: TRBJ2-3; CDR3 length: 12; CDR3 DNA: TGCAGTGCCCCTCGAGGGTCAGATACGCAGTATTTT; CDR3 protein: CSAPRGSDTQYF
D gene: .; clone size: few; V gene: TRBV10-3; J gene: TRBJ2-1; CDR3 length: 14; CDR3 DNA: TGTGCCATCAGTGCTTCCGCTGCCTACAATGAGCAGTTCTTC; CDR3 protein: CAISASAAYNEQFF
D gene: .; clone size: few; V gene: TRBV10-3; J gene: TRBJ2-7; CDR3 length: 12; CDR3 DNA: TGTGCCATCAGTTGGGGTACAGACGAGCAGTACTTC; CDR3 protein: CAISWGTDEQYF
D gene: .; clone size: .; V gene: TRBV6-5; J gene: TRBJ1-4; CDR3 length: 13; CDR3 DNA: TGTGCCAGCAGTTACGTGTGGGGTGAAAAACTGTTTTTT; CDR3 protein: CASSYVWGEKLFF
D gene: TRBD2; clone size: .; V gene: TRBV10-3; J gene: TRBJ2-3; CDR3 length: 18; CDR3 DNA: TGTGCCATCAGTAGGGCGGGGACTAGCGGGACCAGCACAGATACGCAGTATTTT; CDR3 protein: CAISRAGTSGTSTDTQYF
D gene: TRBD1; clone size: .; V gene: TRBV12-3/TRBV12-4; J gene: TRBJ2-1; CDR3 length: 17; CDR3 DNA: TGTGCCAGCAGCCACAGATCAGGGGGAGCCAACTACAATGAGCAGTTCTTC; CDR3 protein: CASSHRSGGANYNEQFF
D gene: .; clone size: .; V gene: TRBV5-1; J gene: TRBJ2-5; CDR3 length: 15; CDR3 DNA: TGCGCCAGCAGCTTGGAGACAGCCCAGGTGAAGACCCAGTACTTC; CDR3 protein: CASSLETAQVKTQYF
D gene: .; clone size: few; V gene: TRBV5-6; J gene: TRBJ1-4; CDR3 length: 14; CDR3 DNA: TGTGCCAGCAGCTTTGGACAGTTAAATGAAAAACTGTTTTTT; CDR3 protein: CASSFGQLNEKLFF
D gene: .; clone size: few; V gene: TRBV6-1; J gene: TRBJ2-1; CDR3 length: 15; CDR3 DNA: TGTGCCATACGCGCATGGGTAATAATCCTCAATGAGCAGTTCTTC; CDR3 protein: CAIRAWVIILNEQFF
D gene: .; clone size: few; V gene: TRBV2; J gene: TRBJ1-1; CDR3 length: 13; CDR3 DNA: TGTGCCAGCAGCCCCAGTGGGTGGACTGAAGCTTTCTTT; CDR3 protein: CASSPSGWTEAFF
D gene: .; clone size: few; V gene: TRBV10-3; J gene: TRBJ2-3; CDR3 length: 16; CDR3 DNA: TGTGCCATCAGTGGTCAACAGGGACGAAGCACAGATACGCAGTATTTT; CDR3 protein: CAISGQQGRSTDTQYF
D gene: TRBD1; clone size: .; V gene: TRBV11-2; J gene: TRBJ2-3; CDR3 length: 17; CDR3 DNA: TGTGCCAGCAGCTTAGGGATTCCCGGGACAGGCGCAGATACGCAGTATTTT; CDR3 protein: CASSLGIPGTGADTQYF
D gene: TRBD2; clone size: .; V gene: TRBV3-1; J gene: TRBJ2-1; CDR3 length: 17; CDR3 DNA: TGTGCCAGCAGCCAAGGATCCCCTGGGAGGGCTAAAGATGAGCAGTTCTTC; CDR3 protein: CASSQGSPGRAKDEQFF
D gene: .; clone size: .; V gene: TRBV7-9; J gene: TRBJ2-7; CDR3 length: 15; CDR3 DNA: TGTGCCAGCAGCTCCACTGGCAGGGCGGACTACGAGCAGTACTTC; CDR3 protein: CASSSTGRADYEQYF
D gene: TRBD2; clone size: .; V gene: TRBV18; J gene: TRBJ2-5; CDR3 length: 16; CDR3 DNA: TGTGCCAGCTCAATCAAGACTAGCGGGAGAAGCGAGACCCAGTACTTC; CDR3 protein: CASSIKTSGRSETQYF
D gene: .; clone size: .; V gene: TRBV28; J gene: TRBJ2-3; CDR3 length: 14; CDR3 DNA: TGTGCCAGCAGGGCGGGGTTAAGCACAGATACGCAGTATTTT; CDR3 protein: CASRAGLSTDTQYF
D gene: TRBD2; clone size: .; V gene: TRBV6-6; J gene: TRBJ2-7; CDR3 length: 13; CDR3 DNA: TGTGCCAGCAGTTTGGGAGGGCACGGCGAGCAGTACTTC; CDR3 protein: CASSLGGHGEQYF
D gene: .; clone size: few; V gene: TRBV5-6; J gene: TRBJ2-3; CDR3 length: 17; CDR3 DNA: TGTGCCAGCAGCTTGGTTCAGGGCGCAGGGGGCACAGATACGCAGTATTTT; CDR3 protein: CASSLVQGAGGTDTQYF
D gene: TRBD1; clone size: .; V gene: TRBV6-2/TRBV6-3; J gene: TRBJ2-7; CDR3 length: 16; CDR3 DNA: TGTGCCAGCAGTTTTCGCATGGGGACAGGGACCGACGAGCAGTACTTC; CDR3 protein: CASSFRMGTGTDEQYF
D gene: .; clone size: .; V gene: TRBV15; J gene: TRBJ1-6; CDR3 length: 15; CDR3 DNA: TGTGCCACCAGCAGAGGGCTAGGGGGGAACACACCCCTCCACTTT; CDR3 protein: CATSRGLGGNTPLHF
D gene: .; clone size: .; V gene: TRBV5-1; J gene: TRBJ2-7; CDR3 length: 12; CDR3 DNA: TGCGCCAGCAGCTTGGAGGGGAACGAGCAGTACTTC; CDR3 protein: CASSLEGNEQYF
D gene: .; clone size: .; V gene: TRBV7-2; J gene: TRBJ2-7; CDR3 length: 13; CDR3 DNA: TGTGCCAGCAGCTTAGATGGTGGTATTAAAGAGTACTTC; CDR3 protein: CASSLDGGIKEYF
D gene: .; clone size: few; V gene: TRBV6-1; J gene: TRBJ2-7; CDR3 length: 12; CDR3 DNA: TGTGCCAGCAGTGAGGTCTGGCCGGAGCAGTACTTC; CDR3 protein: CASSEVWPEQYF
D gene: TRBD1; clone size: .; V gene: TRBV27; J gene: TRBJ2-3; CDR3 length: 13; CDR3 DNA: TGTGCCAGCAGCACTTACAGGGGAAATACGCAGTATTTT; CDR3 protein: CASSTYRGNTQYF
D gene: .; clone size: few; V gene: TRBV20-1; J gene: TRBJ2-7; CDR3 length: 15; CDR3 DNA: TGCAGTGCTAGGGAAAGGAGGGCCGTGACCTACGAGCAGTACTTC; CDR3 protein: CSARERRAVTYEQYF
D gene: TRBD2; clone size: few; V gene: TRBV12-3/TRBV12-4; J gene: TRBJ2-2; CDR3 length: 15; CDR3 DNA: TGTGCCAGCAGTTTACTCGGCGGGAGGACCGGGGAGCTGTTTTTT; CDR3 protein: CASSLLGGRTGELFF
D gene: .; clone size: once; V gene: TRBV5-1; J gene: TRBJ2-7; CDR3 length: 16; CDR3 DNA: TGCGCCAGCAGCATACATTCACCGGTGTACAACTACGAGCAGTACTTC; CDR3 protein: CASSIHSPVYNYEQYF
D gene: .; clone size: .; V gene: TRBV20-1; J gene: TRBJ2-2; CDR3 length: 16; CDR3 DNA: TGCAGTGCTAGTATCTCGATGGGGCCCGACACCGGGGAGCTGTTTTTT; CDR3 protein: CSASISMGPDTGELFF
D gene: TRBD1; clone size: .; V gene: TRBV12-3/TRBV12-4; J gene: TRBJ2-7; CDR3 length: 14; CDR3 DNA: TGTGCCAGCTCCCGGGACAGGAACCCCTACGAGCAGTACTTC; CDR3 protein: CASSRDRNPYEQYF
D gene: .; clone size: .; V gene: TRBV30; J gene: TRBJ2-3; CDR3 length: 13; CDR3 DNA: TGTGCCTGGAGTCCAGGTGGCACAGATACGCAGTATTTT; CDR3 protein: CAWSPGGTDTQYF
D gene: .; clone size: .; V gene: TRBV11-1; J gene: TRBJ2-6; CDR3 length: 19; CDR3 DNA: TGTGCCAGCAGCTACCCGGGTAGCCCCGAAGTAGCTGGGGCCAACGTCCTGACTTTC; CDR3 protein: CASSYPGSPEVAGANVLTF
D gene: TRBD1; clone size: .; V gene: TRBV20-1; J gene: TRBJ2-7; CDR3 length: 13; CDR3 DNA: TGCAGTGCTAGCAGGACAGGGCAATACGAGCAGTACTTC; CDR3 protein: CSASRTGQYEQYF
D gene: .; clone size: .; V gene: TRBV12-3/TRBV12-4; J gene: TRBJ1-4; CDR3 length: 14; CDR3 DNA: TGTGCCAGCAGCAGGCATGCAACTAATGAAAAACTGTTTTTT; CDR3 protein: CASSRHATNEKLFF
D gene: TRBD1; clone size: .; V gene: TRBV6-1; J gene: TRBJ2-2; CDR3 length: 14; CDR3 DNA: TGTGCCAGCGGTAGACTACAGGGGACCGGGGAGCTGTTTTTT; CDR3 protein: CASGRLQGTGELFF
D gene: .; clone size: .; V gene: TRBV7-8; J gene: TRBJ1-2; CDR3 length: 17; CDR3 DNA: TGTGCCAGCAGCCCCCGGGGAGGGGCCGTATTCGACTATGGCTACACCTTC; CDR3 protein: CASSPRGGAVFDYGYTF